Shown below are 26 T cell receptor beta chains from a single sample sequenced in a study of blood T cell repertoires in COVID-19. Method: immunoSEQ multiplex PCR; TCRdb's copy keeps in-frame clones and lacks some. The data contain 200,000 to 250,000 clones, 85% to 90% of them singletons. The material sequenced was peripheral blood. The source of these receptors is an elderly man with acute or convalescent COVID-19.

V usage is TRBV2 and J usage is TRBJ2-7, with 10 bases aligning to TRBD1. The CDR3 covers 17 residues. CDR1 SNHLY and CDR2 FYNNEI come from the germline V gene. The J segment lost 3 bases and the V segment lost 2 bases, leaving 10 bases of the junction unmatched. Written as DNA, the CDR3 is TGTGCCAGCAGTGAACAACCTCCGACAGGGGGCTTCTACGAGCAGTACTTC. The encoded protein is CASSEQPPTGGFYEQYF.

The chain employs TRBV11-2 and TRBJ1-1; D gene unclear. Per the germline V gene, CDR1 is SGHAT and CDR2 is FQNNGV. CDR3 length equals 13 residues. V gave up 1 base and J gave up 2 bases, with 5 bases separating them. As DNA, the CDR3 is TGTGCCAGCAGCTTAGCCAGAAACACTGAAGCTTTCTTT. Its translation: CASSLARNTEAFF.

The J gene is TRBJ2-1, the V gene TRBV27; maybe TRBD2 (6 bases). This CDR3 has 13 residues. CDR1 MNHEY and CDR2 SMNVEV come from the germline V gene (reference sequence). The germline V and J ends were trimmed by 6 bases and 5 bases, with 11 bases remaining between them. In DNA form, the CDR3 reads TGTGCCAGCAGCCGACGGGGGAACAATGAGCAGTTCTTC. It encodes CASSRRGNNEQFF.

The chain joins TRBV19 to TRBJ2-7, with 9 bases matching TRBD2. The CDR3 is 15 amino acids. The V gene end was trimmed by 9 bases and the J gene end by 2 bases; junction bases not matched to a gene: 11. Looked up from germline, CDR1 is LNHDA and CDR2 is SQIVND (reference sequence). The CDR3 loop reads CARGIAGASTYEQYF. Written as DNA, the CDR3 is TGTGCCAGAGGAATAGCGGGAGCTTCCACCTACGAGCAGTACTTC.

The chain links TRBV14 to TRBJ2-2; D gene ambiguous. The germline gives CDR1 SGHDN, CDR2 FVKESK. V lost 1 base and J lost 4, with 7 bases in between. The CDR3 consists of 14 residues. The CDR3 loop reads CASSQAVFTGELFF. CDR3 coding DNA: TGTGCCAGCAGCCAAGCCGTCTTCACCGGGGAGCTGTTTTTT.

V is TRBV11-3 and J is TRBJ2-5; 11 bases are a match to TRBD2. This CDR3 is 18 amino acids long. The J segment lost 0 bases and the V segment lost 5 bases, leaving 11 bases of the junction unmatched. Germline loops: CDR1 SGHNT, CDR2 YENEEA. CDR3 sequence reads: CASSILAGTSGDQETQYF. CDR3 DNA sequence: TGTGCCAGCAGCATCCTCGCCGGGACTAGCGGCGACCAAGAGACCCAGTACTTC.

To note about this clone: This same CDR3 is encoded by further DNA sequences in the sample. This sequence joins TRBV5-1 and TRBJ2-1; 12 bases are shared with TRBD2. Unmatched junction bases numbered 2, after V lost 3 bases and J lost 7 bases. The CDR3 runs to 14 residues. Germline CDR1 is SGHRS and CDR2 is YFSETQ. In nucleotides, the CDR3 is TGCGCCAGCAGCTCCGGACTAGCGGGAAATGAGCAGTTCTTC. Protein product: CASSSGLAGNEQFF.

V usage is TRBV5-1 and J usage is TRBJ2-7; TRBD1 matches 12 bases. Looked up from germline, CDR1 is SGHRS and CDR2 is YFSETQ. There are 16 residues in the CDR3. V gave up 4 bases and J gave up 5 bases; unmatched junction bases: 10. The CDR3, as DNA: TGCGCCAGCAGCCCGACTTTAGGGACAGGGGGCAACGAGCAGTACTTC. Translated: CASSPTLGTGGNEQYF.

The V gene is TRBV5-5, the J gene TRBJ1-4, with 7 positions matching TRBD1. The V and J ends lost 4 bases and 5 bases, in that order; junction bases with no gene match: 8. The CDR3 has 15 amino acids. CDR1 is SGHKS, CDR2 YYEKEE, per germline (reference sequence). The CDR3 loop is CASSRRGEGNEKLFF. For the CDR3, the DNA is TGTGCCAGCAGCCGCAGGGGGGAAGGGAATGAAAAACTGTTTTTT.

This sequence joins TRBV7-2 and TRBJ2-3, with 9 bases matching TRBD1. CDR3 size: 16 residues. Trimming at V came to 4 bases and at J to 0 bases, leaving 5 bases not matched to a gene. Germline CDR1 and CDR2: SGHTA and FQGNSA. The chain's CDR3 is CASSWSDRGSTDTQYF. Written as DNA, the CDR3 is TGTGCCAGCAGCTGGTCGGACAGGGGTAGCACAGATACGCAGTATTTT.

This chain connects TRBV27 to TRBJ2-1; 11 bases are shared with TRBD2. The CDR3 contains 20 residues. The trim removed 5 bases at V and 0 bases at J, leaving 15 bases unmatched. Germline V gene lookup returns CDR1 MNHEY and CDR2 SMNVEV (reference sequence). The chain's CDR3 is CASSNLRGLAVKSSYNEQFF. The CDR3 DNA follows: TGTGCCAGCAGTAACTTGAGGGGACTAGCGGTTAAGAGCTCCTACAATGAGCAGTTCTTC.

The CDR3 sequence: CASSLRGGILNAGETQYF. As DNA, the CDR3 is TGTGCCAGCAGCTTGCGGGGTGGGATACTCAATGCTGGAGAGACCCAGTACTTC. This sequence joins TRBV5-8 and TRBJ2-5, with a tentative D call TRBD2 (5 bases). This CDR3 has 18 residues. V gave up 1 base and J gave up 4 bases, with 23 bases separating them. CDR1 and CDR2 (germline): SGHTS, YDEGEE.

This chain links TRBV4-2 with TRBJ2-7, with 8 bases matching TRBD2. V lost 1 base to trimming and J lost 1 base; unmatched junction nucleotides: 9. The CDR3 has 17 residues. Germline lookup yields CDR1 LGHNA and CDR2 YNFKEQ. The DNA for the CDR3 is TGTGCCAGCAGCCAAGGGATTGGCGCTAGCGGGTCCTACGAGCAGTACTTC. Its protein is CASSQGIGASGSYEQYF.

The rearrangement uses TRBV24-1 and TRBJ1-1; 9 bases agree with TRBD1. Germline lookup yields CDR1 KGHDR and CDR2 SFDVKD. J was trimmed by 5 bases and V by 5 bases; bases with no gene match: 8. This CDR3 region has 15 residues. CDR3 bases: TGTGCCACCAGTGCATCCGGACAGGGGAGGACTGAAGCTTTCTTT. Translating gives CATSASGQGRTEAFF.

The chain employs TRBV5-1 and TRBJ2-7, with 9 bases that match TRBD1. The junction had 7 bases not matched to a gene; V was cut back by 4 bases and J by 5 bases. Germline CDR1 reads SGHRS; CDR2 reads YFSETQ. This CDR3 comprises 14 residues. CDR3 DNA: TGCGCCAGCAGCAAAGGGACAGGGTTCGACGAGCAGTACTTC. This sequence encodes CASSKGTGFDEQYF.

The chain links TRBV7-2 to TRBJ1-1, with TRBD1 matching over 10 bases. Germline V gene lookup returns CDR1 SGHTA and CDR2 FQGNSA. The CDR3 spans 16 residues. Germline trimming cut 4 bases from V and 6 bases from J; bases unmatched to any gene: 11. The chain's CDR3 is CASSSRGQGEGAEAFF. CDR3 sequence (DNA): TGTGCCAGCAGCTCTAGAGGACAGGGGGAAGGGGCTGAAGCTTTCTTT.

The chain employs TRBV29-1 and TRBJ2-1; a possible D gene is TRBD1 (6 bases). The V and J ends lost 6 bases and 4 bases respectively, with 10 bases between them. The germline V gene has CDR1 SQVTM and CDR2 ANQGSEA. This CDR3 contains 12 residues. DNA of the CDR3: TGCAGCGTAGGAACAGGGTACAATGAGCAGTTCTTC. It encodes CSVGTGYNEQFF.

V is TRBV10-2 and J is TRBJ2-7, with 8 bases identical to TRBD2. The CDR3 is 13 residues long. V lost 5 bases and J lost 3; bases outside the gene matches: 3. Germline CDR1 reads WSHSY; CDR2 reads SAAADI. The CDR3 loop is CASSSGGDYEQYF. CDR3 nucleotides: TGCGCCAGCAGTTCCGGGGGGGACTACGAGCAGTACTTC.

On this clone itself: Additional DNA sequences in this sample encode the identical CDR3. J is TRBJ2-5 and V is TRBV7-2; 12 bases line up with TRBD2. Germline V CDR1 and CDR2: SGHTA, FQGNSA. The CDR3 consists of 15 residues. The V and J ends lost 3 bases and 5 bases, in that order; junction bases with no gene match: 4. This CDR3 reads CASSLGGTSGETQYF. The DNA of the CDR3 is TGTGCCAGCAGCTTGGGGGGGACTAGCGGGGAGACCCAGTACTTC. Together with reference TRBV7-2 and TRBJ2-5, the CDR3 gives the full variable domain: GAGVSQSPSNKVTEKGKDVELRCDPISGHTALYWYRQSLGQGLEFLIYFQGNSAPDKSGLPSDRFSAERTGGSVSTLTIQRTQQEDSAVYLCASSLGGTSGETQYFGPGTRLLVL.

The chain recombines TRBV12-5 with TRBJ1-6, with unresolved D. V lost 4 bases and J 10 bases, leaving 8 bases between the germline ends. The CDR3 length is 12 residues. The germline CDR1 and CDR2 sequences are LGHNT and FRNRAP. CDR3 region: CASGSGFSPLHF. In nucleotides, the CDR3 is TGTGCTAGTGGTTCGGGATTCTCACCCCTCCACTTT.

This rearrangement joins TRBV3-1 (or the pseudogene TRBV3-2) to TRBJ1-1; the match to TRBD1 covers 10 bases. V gave up 5 bases and J gave up 5 bases; unmatched junction bases: 5. The CDR3 contains 14 residues. Germline V gene sequence: CDR1 LGHDT, CDR2 YNNKEL (reference sequence). The CDR3 DNA reads as TGTGCCAGCAGCAAGGGACAGGGGTGGACTGAAGCTTTCTTT. As protein: CASSKGQGWTEAFF.

V gene TRBV11-3 combines with J gene TRBJ1-1, with TRBD1 matching 11 bases. Germline V gives CDR1 SGHNT, CDR2 YENEEA. V was clipped by 3 bases and J by 4 bases; unmatched bases: 7. CDR3 length: 16 amino acids. The CDR3 DNA is TGTGCCAGCAGCTTTGGGACAGGGGGGACGGGCACTGAAGCTTTCTTT. This sequence encodes CASSFGTGGTGTEAFF.

The chain has TRBV10-2 and TRBJ2-7; 13 bases align to TRBD2. J was trimmed by 4 bases and V by 4 bases; bases with no gene match: 1. Germline values: CDR1 WSHSY, CDR2 SAAADI. The CDR3 runs 14 residues. The CDR3 bases are TGCGCCAGCAGTGGGACTAGCGGGAGATACGAGCAGTACTTC. The encoded protein is CASSGTSGRYEQYF.

This clone was detected a few times. V and J are TRBV6-5 and TRBJ2-2; perhaps TRBD2 as D (6 bases). The V gene lost 0 bases and the J gene lost 7 bases, with 12 bases spanning the gap. CDR1 and CDR2 (germline): MNHEY, SVGAGI. The CDR3 loop spans 15 amino acids. The CDR3 nucleotides are TGTGCCAGCAGTTACTCGAGTAACGGGGGCGGGGAGCTGTTTTTT. It translates to CASSYSSNGGGELFF.

V and J are TRBV10-3 and TRBJ1-6; maybe TRBD1 (6 bases). Trimming pared 2 bases from V and 8 bases from J, leaving 16 bases between. CDR1 is ENHRY, CDR2 SYGVKD, per germline. CDR3 length: 16 amino acids. CDR3 nucleotide sequence: TGTGCCATCAGTGAGCGGGAAACAGGGCACTATTCACCCCTCCACTTT. The encoded protein is CAISERETGHYSPLHF.

The chain has TRBV7-9 and TRBJ2-3; 8 bases map to TRBD1. Trimming removed 5 bases from V and 5 bases from J; junction bases left unmatched: 6. CDR1 is SEHNR and CDR2 is FQNEAQ in the germline V gene (reference sequence). CDR3 length: 14 amino acids. CDR3 DNA: TGTGCCAGCAGCCTCGGGACAGGACGAGATACGCAGTATTTT. It encodes CASSLGTGRDTQYF.